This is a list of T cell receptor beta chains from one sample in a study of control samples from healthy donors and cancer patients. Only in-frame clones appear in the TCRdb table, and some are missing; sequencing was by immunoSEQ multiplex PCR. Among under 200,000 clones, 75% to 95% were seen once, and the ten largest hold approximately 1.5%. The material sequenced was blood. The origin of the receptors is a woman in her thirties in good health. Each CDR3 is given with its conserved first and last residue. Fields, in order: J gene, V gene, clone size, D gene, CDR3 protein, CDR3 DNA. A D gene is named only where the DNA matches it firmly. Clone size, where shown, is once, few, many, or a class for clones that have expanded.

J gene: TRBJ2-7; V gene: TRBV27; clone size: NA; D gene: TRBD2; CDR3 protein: CASSLWTSGAYEQYF; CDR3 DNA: TGTGCCAGCAGTTTGTGGACTAGCGGGGCCTACGAGCAGTACTTC
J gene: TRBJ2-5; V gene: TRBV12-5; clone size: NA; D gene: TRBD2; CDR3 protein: CASGSGTSGGETQYF; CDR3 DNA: TGTGCTAGTGGTTCGGGGACTAGCGGGGGGGAGACCCAGTACTTC
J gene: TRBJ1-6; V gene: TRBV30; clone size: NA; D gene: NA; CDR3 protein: CAWSEGGLPLHF; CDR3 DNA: TGTGCCTGGAGTGAGGGAGGTTTACCCCTCCACTTT
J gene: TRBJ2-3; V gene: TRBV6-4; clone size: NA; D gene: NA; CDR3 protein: CASSDSTTDTQYF; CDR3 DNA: TGTGCCAGCAGTGACTCGACGACAGATACGCAGTATTTT
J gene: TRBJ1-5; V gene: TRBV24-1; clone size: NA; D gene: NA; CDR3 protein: CATSDTRRPNQPQHF; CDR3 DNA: TGTGCCACCAGTGATACCCGACGTCCCAATCAGCCCCAGCATTTT
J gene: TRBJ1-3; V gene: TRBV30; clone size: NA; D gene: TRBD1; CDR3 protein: CAWSSGQSSGNTIYF; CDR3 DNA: TGTGCCTGGAGTTCGGGACAGTCCTCTGGAAACACCATATATTTT
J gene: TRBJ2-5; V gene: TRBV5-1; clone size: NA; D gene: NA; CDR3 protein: CASTPGLTDRETQYF; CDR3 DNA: TGCGCCAGCACCCCGGGACTTACCGATCGGGAGACCCAGTACTTC
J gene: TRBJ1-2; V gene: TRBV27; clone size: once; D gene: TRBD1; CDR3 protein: CASRGQGARYGYTF; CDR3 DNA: TGTGCCAGCCGCGGACAGGGGGCTCGGTATGGCTACACCTTC
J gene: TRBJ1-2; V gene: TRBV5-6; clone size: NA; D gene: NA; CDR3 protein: CASSLASSRNYGYTF; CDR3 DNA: TGTGCCAGCAGCTTGGCGTCTAGCCGTAACTATGGCTACACCTTC
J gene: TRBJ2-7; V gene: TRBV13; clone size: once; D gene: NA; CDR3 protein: CASSLDSGAYEQYF; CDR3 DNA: TGTGCCAGCAGCTTAGACTCCGGTGCCTACGAGCAGTACTTC
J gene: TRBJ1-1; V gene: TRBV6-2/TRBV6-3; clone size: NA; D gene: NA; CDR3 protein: CASSYGRNTEAFF; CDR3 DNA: TGTGCCAGCAGTTACGGAAGGAACACTGAAGCTTTCTTT
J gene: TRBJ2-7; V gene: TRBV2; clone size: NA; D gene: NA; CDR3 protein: CASRGTAYEQYF; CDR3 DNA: TGTGCCAGCCGGGGGACAGCCTACGAGCAGTACTTC
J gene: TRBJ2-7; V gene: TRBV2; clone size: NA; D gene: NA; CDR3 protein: CASSEAPAGLRYEQYF; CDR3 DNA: TGTGCCAGCAGTGAAGCGCCTGCGGGACTGAGATACGAGCAGTACTTC
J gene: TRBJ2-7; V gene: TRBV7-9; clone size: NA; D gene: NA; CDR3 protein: CASSLGTYPYEQYF; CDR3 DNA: TGTGCCAGCAGCTTAGGGACCTACCCGTACGAGCAGTACTTC
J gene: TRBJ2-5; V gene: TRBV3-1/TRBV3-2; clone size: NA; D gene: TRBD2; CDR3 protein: CASSRREGETQYF; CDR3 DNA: TGTGCCAGCAGCCGGCGGGAGGGAGAGACCCAGTACTTC
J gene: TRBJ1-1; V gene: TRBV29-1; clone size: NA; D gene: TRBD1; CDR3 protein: CSVELTGGTEAFF; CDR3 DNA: TGCAGCGTTGAACTGACAGGGGGCACTGAAGCTTTCTTT
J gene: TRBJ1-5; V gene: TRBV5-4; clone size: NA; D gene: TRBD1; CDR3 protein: CASSLGGGGQPQHF; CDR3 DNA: TGTGCCAGCAGCTTAGGGGGCGGGGGTCAGCCCCAGCATTTT
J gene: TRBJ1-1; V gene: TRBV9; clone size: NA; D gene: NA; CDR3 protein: CASSVLGGAEAFF; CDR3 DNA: TGTGCCAGCAGCGTCCTCGGTGGGGCAGAAGCTTTCTTT
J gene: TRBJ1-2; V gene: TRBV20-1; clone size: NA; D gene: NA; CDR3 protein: CSAEGNYGYTF; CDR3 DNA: TGCAGTGCTGAGGGTAACTATGGCTACACCTTC
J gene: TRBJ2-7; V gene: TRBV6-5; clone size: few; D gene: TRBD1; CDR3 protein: CASRDGTGRTYEQYF; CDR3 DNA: TGTGCCAGCAGAGATGGGACAGGGAGGACCTACGAGCAGTACTTC
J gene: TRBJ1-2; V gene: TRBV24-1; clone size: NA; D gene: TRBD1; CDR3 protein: CATSDAGTANYGYTF; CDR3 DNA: TGTGCCACCAGTGATGCCGGGACAGCTAACTATGGCTACACCTTC
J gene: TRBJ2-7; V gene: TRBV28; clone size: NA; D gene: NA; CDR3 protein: CASSLGQGRRYEQYF; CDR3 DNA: TGTGCCAGCAGTTTAGGCCAGGGGCGTAGATACGAGCAGTACTTC
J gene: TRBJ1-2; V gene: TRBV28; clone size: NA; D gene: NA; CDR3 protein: CASSLVGPGVGYTF; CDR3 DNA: TGTGCCAGCAGTTTAGTGGGTCCAGGGGTAGGCTACACCTTC
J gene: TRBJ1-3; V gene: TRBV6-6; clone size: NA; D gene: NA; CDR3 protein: CASSYNQGSGNTIYF; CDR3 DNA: TGTGCCAGCAGTTACAACCAGGGGAGTGGAAACACCATATATTTT
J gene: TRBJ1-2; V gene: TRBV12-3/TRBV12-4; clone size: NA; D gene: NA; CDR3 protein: CASSFGNYGYTF; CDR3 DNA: TGTGCCAGCAGTTTTGGGAACTATGGCTACACCTTC
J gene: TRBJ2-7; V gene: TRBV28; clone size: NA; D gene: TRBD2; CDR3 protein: CASLGLAESYEQYF; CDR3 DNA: TGTGCCAGTCTAGGACTAGCGGAGTCCTACGAGCAGTACTTC
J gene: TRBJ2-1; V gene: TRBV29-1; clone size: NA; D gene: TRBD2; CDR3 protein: CSVGRGGYNEQFF; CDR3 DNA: TGCAGCGTTGGACGGGGGGGGTACAATGAGCAGTTCTTC
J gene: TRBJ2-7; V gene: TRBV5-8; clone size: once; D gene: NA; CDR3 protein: CASSLPGGTYEQYF; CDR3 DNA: TGTGCCAGCAGCTTGCCCGGGGGCACCTACGAGCAGTACTTC
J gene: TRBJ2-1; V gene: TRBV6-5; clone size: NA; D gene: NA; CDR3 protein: CASSYSPGRNEQFF; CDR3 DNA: TGTGCCAGCAGTTACTCGCCAGGGAGGAATGAGCAGTTCTTC